One and the same sample provided the 19 T cell receptor beta chains below, sequenced in a study of regulatory T cells in long-lasting Graves disease. The time point here: newly diagnosed GD, antithyroid drugs for less than 3 months. Scientists built the TCR library using RNA that was extracted from PBMCs. With iRepertoire HTBI primers and Arm-PCR of CDR3 regions, TCR beta libraries were built. TCRdb re-called the multiplex PCR reads through MiXCR, storing one row per CDR3 protein. The table shows about 320,000 distinct CDR3 sequences, with 18% occurring only once. This specimen consisted of peripheral blood mononuclear cells (PBMCs), obtained at new diagnosis, from a patient treated with antithyroid drugs. These receptors were obtained from a female donor with Graves disease.

The V call is TRBV28, the J call TRBJ2-5, with D perhaps matching TRBD1 (5 bases). Germline V lookup: CDR1 MDHEN, CDR2 SYDVKM. The CDR3 has 15 amino acids. V lost 7 bases and J 1 base, leaving 16 bases between the germline ends. Here the CDR3 DNA reads TGTGCCAGCAATGAGGCAGGGCTCTCCCAAGAGACCCAGTACTTC. This codes for CASNEAGLSQETQYF.

This clonotype was seen ten or more times. The V call is TRBV27, the J call TRBJ2-1; 9 bases line up with TRBD2. With 1 base clipped from V and 7 bases from J, the junction kept 11 bases outside the gene matches. Germline V CDR1 and CDR2: MNHEY, SMNVEV (reference sequence). The CDR3 contains 17 residues. CDR3 nucleotides: TGTGCCAGCAGTTTATATCTCGCTAGCGGGATTAGGAATGAGCAGTTCTTC. It yields the protein CASSLYLASGIRNEQFF.

This clonotype appeared many times. The V gene is TRBV20-1, the J gene TRBJ2-7; D possibly corresponds to TRBD2 (5 bases). The germline CDR1 and CDR2 sequences are DFQATT and SNEGSKA (reference sequence). V shed 4 bases and J shed 0 bases, with 16 bases lying between them. The CDR3 is made up of 15 amino acids. The CDR3 coding sequence is TGCAGTGCTAAGGGAATAGCGCGTTTCTCCTACGAGCAGTACTTC. Translation: CSAKGIARFSYEQYF.

Comment on this clonotype: It is likely a read error: a sequence one base away is far more abundant. The chain employs TRBV9 and TRBJ2-7, with 7 bases that match TRBD1. The V gene's germline CDR1 is SGDLS and CDR2 YYNGEE. There are 16 residues in the CDR3. V dropped 3 bases and J dropped 7; count of bases not matched to a gene: 16. The CDR3 reads CASSALGDSPTNEQYF. Here the CDR3 DNA reads TGTGCCAGCAGCGCCCTTGGGGACAGCCCCACTAATGAGCAGTACTTC.

The sample holds many counts of this clonotype. The chain has TRBV6-5 and TRBJ1-2; possibly TRBD1 for D (6 bases). The CDR3 runs 16 residues. The germline V and J ends were trimmed by 4 bases and 0 bases, with 15 bases remaining between them. Germline CDR1 is MNHEY and CDR2 is SVGAGI. CDR3 coding DNA: TGTGCCAGCAGTTTTCTCGGGGGGCACGCTAACTATGGCTACACCTTC. Encoded protein: CASSFLGGHANYGYTF.

This clonotype was recorded at least ten times. The chain is built from TRBV28 and TRBJ2-5; D unclear. V was cut by 1 base and J by 3 bases, with 6 bases left in between. The germline V gene encodes CDR1 MDHEN and CDR2 SYDVKM. The CDR3 length is 13 residues. The CDR3 here is CASSLSTKETQYF. CDR3 nucleotide sequence: TGTGCCAGCAGTTTATCAACTAAAGAGACCCAGTACTTC.

This clonotype was counted many times. The chain employs TRBV9 and TRBJ2-1, with 7 nucleotides matching TRBD2. This CDR3 contains 15 residues. V lost 4 bases, J lost 2 bases, and 6 bases stayed unmatched. CDR1 is SGDLS, CDR2 YYNGEE, per germline. CDR3 in DNA: TGTGCCAGCAGCCAAGGAAGCGGGACCTACAATGAGCAGTTCTTC. Protein: CASSQGSGTYNEQFF.

The sample holds many counts of this clonotype. The V call is TRBV20-1, the J call TRBJ2-7; TRBD2 is a possible D gene (5 bases). Looked up from germline, CDR1 is DFQATT and CDR2 is SNEGSKA (reference sequence). The CDR3 contains 13 residues. Trimming cost V 5 bases and J 2 bases, with 13 bases left between them. The CDR3 reads CSAEKGETYEQYF. The CDR3 DNA follows: TGCAGTGCTGAAAAGGGAGAAACCTACGAGCAGTACTTC.

As concerns this clonotype: Since a much larger clone is just one base distant, this may be a read error. The V call is TRBV6-2 or TRBV6-3, the J call TRBJ2-1; no firm D call. Germline CDR1 and CDR2: MNHEY and SVGEGT. This CDR3 contains 14 residues. CDR3 residues: CASSYFSRYNEQSF. The CDR3, as DNA: TGTGCCAGCAGTTACTTTTCTCGGTACAATGAGCAGTCCTTC.

Ten or more counts support this clonotype. The gene calls are TRBV20-1 and TRBJ2-5; 8 nucleotides align to TRBD2. The CDR3 has 16 residues. After removal of 6 bases from V and 2 bases from J, the junction contained 14 bases not matched to a gene. Germline CDR1 is DFQATT and CDR2 is SNEGSKA (reference sequence). The CDR3 region is CSAVPHSLAGQETQYF. CDR3 bases: TGCAGTGCCGTTCCTCACTCATTAGCGGGACAAGAGACCCAGTACTTC.

This clonotype came up many times. The chain links TRBV11-3 to TRBJ2-5; 13 bases match TRBD2. CDR3 length: 18 amino acids. J gave up 1 base and V 0 bases, and 5 bases lay outside the gene matches. Germline V gene lookup returns CDR1 SGHNT and CDR2 YENEEA. The CDR3 region is CASSLDYGTSGIQETQYF. In DNA form, the CDR3 reads TGTGCCAGCAGCTTAGATTATGGGACTAGCGGGATCCAAGAGACCCAGTACTTC.

In its sample, this clonotype was seen a few times. The chain joins TRBV13 to TRBJ2-4; perhaps TRBD2 as D (6 bases). The CDR3 loop spans 14 amino acids. Germline V gene data show CDR1 as PRHDT and CDR2 as FYEKMQ (reference sequence). Trimming left V 3 bases short and J 3 bases short, with 9 bases between. The CDR3 region is CASSFSAGKNIQYF. In nucleotides, the CDR3 is TGTGCCAGCAGCTTTTCAGCGGGCAAAAACATTCAGTACTTC.

This rearrangement joins TRBV2 to TRBJ1-6, with a weak D call TRBD1 (5 bases). V lost 6 bases, J lost 8 bases, and 20 bases lay in between. Per the germline V gene, CDR1 is SNHLY and CDR2 is FYNNEI. The CDR3 loop spans 16 amino acids. DNA for the CDR3: TGTGCCAGCAGCCCTATGGCAGGGTTGGGCGATTCACCCCTCCACTTT. Amino acid sequence: CASSPMAGLGDSPLHF. Supplemented by reference TRBV2 and TRBJ1-6, the full variable domain reads EPEVTQTPSHQVTQMGQEVILRCVPISNHLYFYWYRQILGQKVEFLVSFYNNEISEKSEIFDDQFSVERPDGSNFTLKIRSTKLEDSAMYFCASSPMAGLGDSPLHFGNGTRLTVT.

This clonotype was seen repeatedly, ten times or more. This chain connects TRBV7-9 to TRBJ2-3; D remains ambiguous. Trimming stripped 5 bases from V and 4 bases from J, with 10 bases between. Germline V gives CDR1 SEHNR, CDR2 FQNEAQ (reference sequence). CDR3 length: 13 residues. CDR3 loop: CASSRVPPDTQYF. Written as DNA, the CDR3 is TGTGCCAGCAGCCGAGTCCCTCCAGATACGCAGTATTTT.

The gene calls are TRBV11-2 and TRBJ2-3; 8 nucleotides align to TRBD2. CDR1 is SGHAT, CDR2 FQNNGV, per germline. This CDR3 has 15 residues. The J segment lost 0 bases and the V segment lost 3 bases, leaving 2 bases of the junction unmatched. CDR3 region: CASSFERGSTDTQYF. DNA of the CDR3: TGTGCCAGCAGCTTCGAGCGGGGGAGCACAGATACGCAGTATTTT.

On this clonotype: This may stem from a read error, because a much larger clone lies one nucleotide away. The CDR3 nucleotides read TGTGCCAGCAGTACAGGAATCTACGAGCAGTCCTTC. Encoded protein: CASSTGIYEQSF. This chain connects TRBV12-3 or TRBV12-4 to TRBJ2-7, with D possibly matching TRBD1 (5 bases). The CDR3 totals 12 residues.

At least ten counts were recorded for this clonotype. The V gene is TRBV2, the J gene TRBJ2-2; D gene ambiguous. CDR1 and CDR2 from the germline V gene are SNHLY and FYNNEI. The length of the CDR3 is 12 residues. Trimming stripped 4 bases from V and 5 bases from J, with 5 bases between. DNA of the CDR3: TGTGCCAGCAGTGTCGCTACCGGGGAGCTGTTTTTT. Its protein product is CASSVATGELFF. Full variable domain (remainder filled in from reference TRBV2 and TRBJ2-2): EPEVTQTPSHQVTQMGQEVILRCVPISNHLYFYWYRQILGQKVEFLVSFYNNEISEKSEIFDDQFSVERPDGSNFTLKIRSTKLEDSAMYFCASSVATGELFFGEGSRLTVL.

The table lists this clonotype with many counts. The gene calls are TRBV6-5 and TRBJ2-5, with 9 bases lining up with TRBD1. The CDR3 has 15 residues. The V and J ends lost 1 base and 4 bases, in that order; junction bases with no gene match: 4. Germline V gene lookup returns CDR1 MNHEY and CDR2 SVGAGI. The CDR3, as DNA: TGTGCCAGCAGTTACTTGCCGGGACAGGGAGAGACCCAGTACTTC. It encodes CASSYLPGQGETQYF.

There are a few counts of this clonotype. This chain links TRBV5-1 with TRBJ2-5; 9 bases align to TRBD1. The CDR3 loop spans 16 amino acids. V shed 0 bases and J 3 bases; nucleotides not matched to a gene: 6. Germline loops: CDR1 SGHRS, CDR2 YFSETQ. The CDR3 DNA follows: TGCGCCAGCAGCTTGGCCCTCACAGGGGGCAAAGAGACCCAGTACTTC. This gives the protein CASSLALTGGKETQYF.